These 27 T cell receptor beta chains came from one sample sequenced in a study of blood T cells in healthy people across ages. Using a J-beta primer mix together with a sample-barcoded 5' primer, a second PCR was run for roughly 7 to 12 cycles. TCRdb called the 5' RACE reads again in MiXCR, with one record for every CDR3 protein. In the table there are about 830,000 distinct CDR3 sequences, 60% to 80% of which are singletons. Sequencing input: blood. The origin of the receptors is a man under 40 in good health.

This clonotype has more than one count but fewer than ten. This chain connects TRBV20-1 to TRBJ2-7, with 8 bases that match TRBD1. There are 14 residues in the CDR3. V was clipped by 5 bases and J by 4 bases; unmatched bases: 10. The germline CDR1 and CDR2 sequences are DFQATT and SNEGSKA (reference sequence). The CDR3 bases are TGCAGTGCTCCCCAAGACAGGGGTGGGTACGAGCAGTACTTC. This translates into CSAPQDRGGYEQYF.

The J gene is TRBJ2-4, the V gene TRBV29-1; TRBD1 aligns across 7 bases. The DNA end lines up better with TRBJ2-7; the J call may be wrong. The length of the CDR3 is 15 residues. Germline V lookup: CDR1 SQVTM, CDR2 ANQGSEA. CDR3 protein: CSVESWSGTEYEQYF. The CDR3 DNA follows: TGCAGCGTTGAATCTTGGTCGGGGACAGAGTACGAGCAGTACTTC.

The CDR3 nucleotides are TGTGCCAGCCGATCCCTAGTGATAGATACGCAGTATTTT. Its protein product is CASRSLVIDTQYF. The V and J genes are TRBV6-6 and TRBJ2-3, with D uncertain. This CDR3 comprises 13 residues. The germline V and J ends were trimmed by 8 bases and 5 bases, with 14 bases remaining between them. Germline loops: CDR1 MNHNY, CDR2 SVGAGI (reference sequence).

This clonotype was seen a handful of times. V and J are TRBV15 and TRBJ2-5; 8 nucleotides match TRBD1. CDR3 length equals 15 residues. CDR1 LNHNV and CDR2 YYDKDF come from the germline V gene (reference sequence). V was clipped by 1 base and J by 2 bases; unmatched bases: 3. The CDR3 bases are TGTGCCACCAGCAGAGGGACAGGGAATCAAGAGACCCAGTACTTC. Translation gives CATSRGTGNQETQYF.

The V gene is TRBV20-1, the J gene TRBJ2-2, with D possibly being TRBD1 or TRBD2 (5 bases each). From germline, CDR1 is DFQATT and CDR2 SNEGSKA (reference sequence). The CDR3 has 12 residues. Trimming stripped 0 bases from V and 15 bases from J, with 14 bases between. CDR3 coding DNA: TGCAGTGCTAGAGATGGGACGGAGCAGTTGTTTTTT. Its translation: CSARDGTEQLFF.

The J gene is TRBJ2-7, the V gene TRBV6-2 or TRBV6-3; TRBD2 might be the D (7 bases). The J call is doubtful: the DNA matches TRBJ2-5 better. The CDR3 spans 17 residues. In germline, CDR1 is MNHEY, CDR2 SVGEGT. The CDR3 here is CASSYSQTSWGLETQYF. The CDR3 DNA reads TGTGCCAGCAGTTACTCCCAGACTAGCTGGGGGCTTGAGACCCAGTACTTC.

This clonotype appeared many times. The genes are TRBV24-1 and TRBJ2-7, with 10 positions matching TRBD2. CDR1 and CDR2 from the germline V gene are KGHDR and SFDVKD. The CDR3 covers 15 residues. The V and J ends lost 3 bases and 2 bases, in that order; junction bases with no gene match: 3. CDR3 sequence reads: CATSDHSGGTYEQYF. DNA for the CDR3: TGTGCCACCAGTGATCATAGCGGGGGGACCTACGAGCAGTACTTC.

CDR3 nucleotides: TGCAGTGCTAGAGTACCTATCGACAGGGATGGCTACACCTTC. This translates into CSARVPIDRDGYTF. The chain has TRBV20-1 and TRBJ1-2; TRBD1 matches at 7 bases. There are 14 residues in the CDR3. Germline V lookup: CDR1 DFQATT, CDR2 SNEGSKA (reference sequence). Losses at the gene ends were 1 base for V and 6 bases for J; bases not matched to a gene: 8.

V is TRBV12-3 or TRBV12-4 and J is TRBJ1-4; D uncertain. V lost 6 bases and J lost 4, with 18 bases in between. There are 16 residues in the CDR3. CDR3 DNA sequence: TGTGCCAGCAGCCCACGGGGTTCTGTCCTTAATGAAAAACTGTTTTTT. Translated, it gives CASSPRGSVLNEKLFF.

This sequence joins TRBV20-1 and TRBJ2-1; 10 nucleotides agree with TRBD1. CDR1 and CDR2 from the germline V gene are DFQATT and SNEGSKA (reference sequence). The CDR3 sequence is 15 residues long. Trimming at V came to 0 bases and at J to 12 bases, leaving 11 bases not matched to a gene. The CDR3 here is CSARDQGQGRIGQFF. DNA for the CDR3: TGCAGTGCTAGAGATCAGGGACAGGGGAGAATAGGGCAGTTCTTC.

This clonotype was counted at least ten times. The chain links TRBV12-3 or TRBV12-4 to TRBJ1-5; 9 positions agree with TRBD1. Trimming cost V 5 bases and J 5 bases; bases outside gene matches: 13. CDR3 length: 17 residues. CDR3 sequence: CASSPPDRGMGDQPQHF. CDR3 sequence (DNA): TGTGCCAGCAGTCCCCCGGACAGGGGAATGGGAGATCAGCCCCAGCATTTT.

The table lists this clonotype with a few counts. The chain combines TRBV15 with TRBJ1-4, with a tentative D call TRBD1 (6 bases). The CDR3 contains 13 residues. Germline values: CDR1 LNHNV, CDR2 YYDKDF (reference sequence). V gave up 7 bases and J gave up 3 bases, with 9 bases separating them. CDR3 in DNA: TGTGCCACCAACAGGGATGCTAATGAAAAACTGTTTTTT. This gives the protein CATNRDANEKLFF.

A few counts support this clonotype. The V call is TRBV9, the J call TRBJ2-6; possible D gene TRBD2, 5 bases. CDR1 is SGDLS and CDR2 is YYNGEE in the germline V gene. There are 19 residues in the CDR3. Deletions cut 1 base from V and 0 bases from J, with 17 bases between. The CDR3 protein is CASSVPRTYGNSGANVLTF. The CDR3 region has the DNA TGTGCCAGCAGCGTACCGAGAACCTACGGGAACTCTGGGGCCAACGTCCTGACTTTC. Full variable domain (remainder filled in from reference TRBV9 and TRBJ2-6): DSGVTQTPKHLITATGQRVTLRCSPRSGDLSVYWYQQSLDQGLQFLIQYYNGEERAKGNILERFSAQQFPDLHSELNLSSLELGDSALYFCASSVPRTYGNSGANVLTFGAGSRLTVL.

The chain uses TRBV4-3 and TRBJ2-1; D remains ambiguous. The CDR3 totals 14 residues. CDR1 and CDR2 from the germline V gene are LGHNA and YSLEER. The V end was cut by 1 base, the J end by 8 bases, with 12 bases between. Here the CDR3 DNA reads TGCGCCAGCAGCCAAGGAGTTCCCGCTTATGAGCAGTTCTTC. Protein product: CASSQGVPAYEQFF.

The rearrangement links TRBV4-2 to TRBJ2-1, with D maybe TRBD1 (6 bases). Germline values: CDR1 LGHNA, CDR2 YNFKEQ. The CDR3 extends over 16 amino acids. The V and J ends lost 5 bases and 2 bases respectively, with 16 bases between them. As DNA, the CDR3 is TGTGCCAGCAGCATCACACAGGGTGACACCTACAATGAGCAGTTCTTC. As protein: CASSITQGDTYNEQFF.

This clonotype has just a few counts. The chain links TRBV6-5 to TRBJ2-3; D possibly corresponds to TRBD2 (5 bases). Germline-derived CDR1 and CDR2 are MNHEY and SVGAGI. V lost 2 bases to trimming and J lost 0 bases, with 9 bases between them. The length of the CDR3 is 15 residues. This CDR3 is CASSYGPGSTDTQYF. The DNA of the CDR3 is TGTGCCAGCAGTTACGGGCCGGGAAGCACAGATACGCAGTATTTT.

The chain has TRBV20-1 and TRBJ2-1; maybe TRBD2 (6 bases). CDR1 is DFQATT, CDR2 SNEGSKA, per germline (reference sequence). V gave up 6 bases and J gave up 2 bases, with 17 bases separating them. The CDR3 is made up of 15 amino acids. The CDR3 DNA sequence: TGCAGTGCCTGCCGAGGGAGGCTAACCTACAATGAGCAGTTCTTC. Translated, it gives CSACRGRLTYNEQFF.

The chain recombines TRBV20-1 with TRBJ2-7, with D possibly matching TRBD1 (6 bases). The CDR3 has 12 residues. CDR1 and CDR2 from the germline V gene are DFQATT and SNEGSKA (reference sequence). V was pared by 8 bases and J by 0 bases, with 11 bases between. The CDR3 DNA reads TGCAGTCTGGGACAAGACTCCTACGAGCAGTACTTC. Translation gives CSLGQDSYEQYF.

The J gene is TRBJ2-1, the V gene TRBV5-1, with D perhaps given as TRBD1 or TRBD2 (5 bases each). Trimming pared 1 base from V and 5 bases from J, leaving 16 bases between. Germline V gives CDR1 SGHRS, CDR2 YFSETQ. The CDR3 covers 16 residues. CDR3 DNA: TGCGCCAGCAGCTTGTCGGGGCTGGGTGTAGACAATGAGCAGTTCTTC. Its translation is CASSLSGLGVDNEQFF. Supplemented by reference TRBV5-1 and TRBJ2-1, the full variable domain reads KAGVTQTPRYLIKTRGQQVTLSCSPISGHRSVSWYQQTPGQGLQFLFEYFSETQRNKGNFPGRFSGRQFSNSRSEMNVSTLELGDSALYLCASSLSGLGVDNEQFFGPGTRLTVL.

This clonotype was counted between two and nine times. The V and J genes are TRBV4-1 and TRBJ2-1, with 13 bases matching TRBD2. V was pared by 3 bases and J by 9 bases, with 5 bases of the junction left unmatched. CDR1 is MGHRA and CDR2 is YSYEKL in the germline V gene. The CDR3 covers 15 residues. The CDR3 bases are TGCGCCAGCAGCCAGACGGGACTAGCGGGGACTGAGCAGTTCTTC. Translated, it gives CASSQTGLAGTEQFF.

This clonotype was counted between two and nine times. A read error is possible here, since a much larger clone lies one base away. The chain has TRBV29-1 and TRBJ2-5, with D tentatively TRBD1 or TRBD2 (5 bases each). The J call could be wrong; TRBJ2-1 is a better fit for the DNA end. Germline values: CDR1 SQVTM, CDR2 ANQGSEA. This CDR3 has 13 residues. CDR3 sequence (DNA): TGCAGCGTTGCCATGGGGACCCAAGAGACCCAGTTCTTC. It yields the protein CSVAMGTQETQFF.

The CDR3 DNA sequence: TGTGCCAGCAGCTTAGTTGCCAGGGGAGGCAATGAGCAGTTCTTC. It is translated as CASSLVARGGNEQFF. V gene TRBV7-2 combines with J gene TRBJ2-1; D is tentatively TRBD1 or TRBD2 (6 bases each). The germline V gene encodes CDR1 SGHTA and CDR2 FQGNSA. The CDR3 totals 15 residues. V was trimmed by 1 base and J by 6 bases, leaving 13 bases between them.

This sequence joins TRBV5-5 and TRBJ2-4; D might be TRBD2 (5 bases). The end of the DNA aligns better with TRBJ2-5, so the J call may be wrong. In germline, CDR1 is SGHKS, CDR2 YYEKEE (reference sequence). The CDR3 consists of 14 residues. CDR3 nucleotide sequence: TGTGCCAGCAGCTTGGATGTAGGGAGAGAGACCCAGTACTTC. It specifies CASSLDVGRETQYF.

J is TRBJ2-2 and V is TRBV29-1; the D gene is possibly TRBD1 (5 bases). Germline loops: CDR1 SQVTM, CDR2 ANQGSEA. CDR3 length: 13 residues. Between the trimmed V and J ends, which lost 4 bases and 1 base, there was a span of 7 bases. The CDR3 loop is CSVVDRNTGELFF. CDR3 sequence (DNA): TGCAGCGTTGTAGACAGGAACACCGGGGAGCTGTTTTTT.

The V gene is TRBV29-1, the J gene TRBJ1-2; 9 bases are shared with TRBD1. V lost 3 bases, J lost 4 bases, and 9 bases stayed unmatched. The CDR3 spans 15 residues. Germline-derived CDR1 and CDR2 are SQVTM and ANQGSEA. For the CDR3, the DNA is TGCAGCGTTGAGTTCCTGGGACAGGGCCTCTATGGCTACACCTTC. This codes for CSVEFLGQGLYGYTF.

This rearrangement joins TRBV12-3 or TRBV12-4 to TRBJ2-7; 10 bases match TRBD2. CDR3 length: 15 amino acids. The V segment lost 7 bases and the J segment 4 bases; nucleotides outside the gene matches: 10. CDR3 region: CASTSSSGGSYEQYF. The CDR3 DNA reads as TGTGCCAGCACTTCCTCTAGCGGGGGTAGTTACGAGCAGTACTTC.

The CDR3 spells CASSSSAGQEAQYF. The CDR3 region has the DNA TGTGCCAGCAGCTCCAGTGCGGGGCAGGAGGCCCAGTACTTC. The chain couples TRBV7-2 to TRBJ2-7; D is perhaps TRBD2 (6 bases). The CDR3 is made up of 14 amino acids. Per the germline V gene, CDR1 is SGHTA and CDR2 is FQGNSA. The V and J ends lost 4 bases and 10 bases respectively, with 20 bases between them.